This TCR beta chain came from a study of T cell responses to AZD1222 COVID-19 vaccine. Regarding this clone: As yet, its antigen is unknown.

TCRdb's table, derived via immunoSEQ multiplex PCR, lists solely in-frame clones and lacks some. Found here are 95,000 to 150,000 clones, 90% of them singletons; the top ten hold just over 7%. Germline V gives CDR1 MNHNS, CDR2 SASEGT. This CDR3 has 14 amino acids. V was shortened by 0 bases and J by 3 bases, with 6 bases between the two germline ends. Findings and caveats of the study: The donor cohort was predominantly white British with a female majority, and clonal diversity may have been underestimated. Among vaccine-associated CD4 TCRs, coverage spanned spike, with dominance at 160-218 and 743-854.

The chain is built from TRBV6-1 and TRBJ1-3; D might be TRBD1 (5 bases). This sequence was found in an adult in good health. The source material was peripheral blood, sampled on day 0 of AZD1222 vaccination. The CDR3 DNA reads TGTGCCAGCAGTGAAGCGGGGGTTGGAAACACCATATATTTT. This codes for CASSEAGVGNTIYF.